This is a list of T cell receptor beta chains from one sample in a study of cytomegalovirus exposure and HLA in healthy donors. Data came from immunoSEQ multiplex PCR; TCRdb stores just in-frame clones and leaves some out. The profile shows 200,000 to 250,000 clones, around 83% of them singletons. Sequenced sample: PBMCs. The receptors here all came from a woman aged 40 to 50 in good health and CMV-seronegative. CDR3s include the opening cysteine and the closing phenylalanine or tryptophan. Fields, in order: clone size, D gene, V gene, J gene, CDR3 DNA, CDR3 protein. D genes are given only for firm matches. Not every row has a clone size; where given, it reads once, few, many or a size class.

>-|-|TRBV5-5|TRBJ2-7
TGTGCCAGCAGCTGGGCGACCTCCTACGAGCAGTACTTC
CASSWATSYEQYF
>-|-|TRBV11-1|TRBJ2-7
TGTGCCAGCAGCCAACAGCCCCAGTACGAGCAGTACTTC
CASSQQPQYEQYF
>-|-|TRBV5-1|TRBJ2-2
TGCGCCAGCAGCCCTCAAGGCGGGACCGGGGAGCTGTTTTTT
CASSPQGGTGELFF
>-|TRBD1|TRBV7-8|TRBJ1-6
TGTGCCAGCAGCTTTAGACAGGGACGGGATTCACCCCTCCACTTT
CASSFRQGRDSPLHF
>few|-|TRBV29-1|TRBJ1-2
TGCAGCGTTGAAGATCAGGGAGGTGGCTACACCTTC
CSVEDQGGGYTF
>-|-|TRBV7-9|TRBJ2-7
TGTGCCATCCTCGACGTCGGCCCTTTAGCTCGGGGGTACGAGCAGTACTTC
CAILDVGPLARGYEQYF
>-|-|TRBV25-1|TRBJ1-3
TGTGCCAGCAGTGAATCGGTCTCTGGAAACACCATATATTTT
CASSESVSGNTIYF
>few|TRBD1|TRBV5-1|TRBJ1-4
TGCGCCAGCAGCTTGGCCAGGGGGGCGACTAATGAAAAACTGTTTTTT
CASSLARGATNEKLFF
>-|-|TRBV7-3|TRBJ2-2
TGTGCCAGCAGCTTAAGGGGCGGCGCGAACACCGGGGAGCTGTTTTTT
CASSLRGGANTGELFF
>-|TRBD1|TRBV5-1|TRBJ1-1
TGCGCCAGCAGCTTGACGGGACAGGGGGCTCTAGCAGTTTTT
CASSLTGQGALAVF
>-|TRBD2|TRBV10-3|TRBJ2-3
TGTGCCTCCCGACTAGCGGGGGGGGCAGATACGCAGTATTTT
CASRLAGGADTQYF